These 19 T cell receptor beta chains came from one sample sequenced in a study of blood T cell repertoires in COVID-19. Libraries were prepared by immunoSEQ multiplex PCR; TCRdb keeps only in-frame clonotypes and omits some of them. This sample carries just under 150,000 clones, over 85% of them seen once, and the ten largest clones take around 1.5%. The sequencing input was peripheral blood. These receptors all come from a human donor in a cohort sampled during active COVID-19.

The V and J genes are TRBV5-1 and TRBJ2-5; the D is unclear. The CDR3 contains 14 residues. V was trimmed by 0 bases and J by 3 bases, leaving 9 bases between them. Germline CDR1 SGHRS, CDR2 YFSETQ. The CDR3 DNA sequence: TGCGCCAGCAGCTTGGGAATAGCCGAAGAGACCCAGTACTTC. Amino acid sequence: CASSLGIAEETQYF.

This chain links TRBV7-2 with TRBJ2-5, with 9 bases fitting TRBD2. Germline V gene lookup returns CDR1 SGHTA and CDR2 FQGNSA. The CDR3 runs 15 residues. V shed 8 bases and J 4 bases; nucleotides not matched to a gene: 11. The CDR3 coding sequence is TGTGCCAGCGGGGGACGCGGGGGGGCTAGAGAGACCCAGTACTTC. Encoded protein: CASGGRGGARETQYF.

V gene TRBV5-6 combines with J gene TRBJ1-5; D uncertain. V was clipped by 5 bases and J by 3 bases, with 9 bases between them. Germline V CDR1 and CDR2: SGHDT, YYEEEE. The CDR3 is 13 amino acids. In DNA form, the CDR3 reads TGTGCCAGCAGTCCCGGGTTCAATCAGCCCCAGCATTTT. Translation gives CASSPGFNQPQHF.

The genes are TRBV9 and TRBJ1-1; maybe TRBD1 (6 bases). Germline V gene lookup returns CDR1 SGDLS and CDR2 YYNGEE. Trimming pared 4 bases from V and 3 bases from J, leaving 10 bases between. This CDR3 comprises 13 residues. CDR3 loop: CASSLGGDTEAFF. The DNA of the CDR3 is TGTGCCAGCAGCTTAGGGGGGGACACTGAAGCTTTCTTT. Full variable domain (remainder filled in from reference TRBV9 and TRBJ1-1): DSGVTQTPKHLITATGQRVTLRCSPRSGDLSVYWYQQSLDQGLQFLIQYYNGEERAKGNILERFSAQQFPDLHSELNLSSLELGDSALYFCASSLGGDTEAFFGQGTRLTVV.

This clone was recorded only once. The chain links TRBV11-3 to TRBJ1-5; 9 bases are shared with TRBD1. CDR1 is SGHNT and CDR2 is YENEEA in the germline V gene. CDR3 length equals 12 residues. The V gene end was trimmed by 9 bases and the J gene end by 7 bases; junction bases not matched to a gene: 4. CDR3 sequence (DNA): TGTGCCAGTGGGACAGGGATCCAGCCCCAGCATTTT. Its translation: CASGTGIQPQHF.

This clone was seen only once. This chain connects TRBV6-5 to TRBJ2-7; TRBD1 matches 9 bases. The CDR3 length is 15 residues. Germline lookup yields CDR1 MNHEY and CDR2 SVGAGI. The V gene end was trimmed by 2 bases and the J gene end by 6 bases; junction bases not matched to a gene: 8. CDR3: CASSYGTGMISEQYF. The DNA of the CDR3 is TGTGCCAGCAGTTACGGGACAGGGATGATCTCCGAGCAGTACTTC.

V and J are TRBV6-6 and TRBJ1-6; D is possibly TRBD1 (5 bases). CDR1 and CDR2 from the germline V gene are MNHNY and SVGAGI (reference sequence). Trimming removed 8 bases at V and 5 bases at J, with 10 bases between. The CDR3 sequence is 13 residues long. As DNA, the CDR3 is TGTGCCAGCGCGGACACTCATAATTCACCCCTCCACTTT. Translated: CASADTHNSPLHF.

This clone was counted once. The chain is built from TRBV25-1 and TRBJ2-5, with 8 bases lining up with TRBD1. The CDR3 sequence is 13 residues long. Germline V gene data show CDR1 as MGHDK and CDR2 as SYGVNS. Trimming at V came to 4 bases and at J to 5 bases, leaving 3 bases not matched to a gene. CDR3 amino acids: CASSGTGRETQYF. The CDR3 DNA reads as TGTGCCAGCAGTGGGACAGGGAGGGAGACCCAGTACTTC. Full variable domain (outside the CDR3, taken from reference TRBV25-1 and TRBJ2-5): EADIYQTPRYLVIGTGKKITLECSQTMGHDKMYWYQQDPGMELHLIHYSYGVNSTEKGDLSSESTVSRIRTEHFPLTLESARPSHTSQYLCASSGTGRETQYFGPGTRLLVL.

The rearrangement uses TRBV11-3 and TRBJ2-1, with 10 bases lining up with TRBD1. Per germline, CDR1 SGHNT and CDR2 YENEEA. This CDR3 is built from 15 residues. Trimming cost V 5 bases and J 7 bases; bases outside gene matches: 8. The CDR3 protein is CASSPSDRGNNEQFF. In DNA, the CDR3 is TGTGCCAGCAGCCCCTCGGACAGGGGGAATAATGAGCAGTTCTTC.

The rearrangement joins TRBV20-1 to TRBJ1-4, with D possibly TRBD1 on 6 matching bases. Looked up from germline, CDR1 is DFQATT and CDR2 is SNEGSKA (reference sequence). Trimming stripped 3 bases from V and 0 bases from J, with 11 bases between. CDR3 length: 15 residues. CDR3 sequence: CSASGGLATNEKLFF. Here the CDR3 DNA reads TGCAGTGCTAGTGGGGGCCTCGCAACTAATGAAAAACTGTTTTTT.

This chain joins TRBV30 and TRBJ1-4, with 7 positions matching TRBD1. The V gene's germline CDR1 is GTSNPN and CDR2 SVGIG (reference sequence). With V trimmed by 1 base and J by 7 bases, 9 bases remained unmatched. The CDR3 loop spans 15 amino acids. The CDR3 region has the DNA TGTGCCTGGAGTGCCCCGACAGGGCTGGGTGAAAAACTGTTTTTT. Residues: CAWSAPTGLGEKLFF.

The J gene is TRBJ1-2, the V gene TRBV6-5, with 8 bases matching TRBD1. The trim removed 5 bases at V and 7 bases at J, leaving 12 bases unmatched. The CDR3 consists of 15 residues. CDR1 and CDR2 from the germline V gene are MNHEY and SVGAGI. The CDR3 loop reads CASSRDRLDYFGYTF. For the CDR3, the DNA is TGTGCCAGCAGTAGGGACAGGCTGGACTACTTTGGCTACACCTTC.

This chain connects TRBV5-1 to TRBJ1-2, with a possible D match to TRBD1 (6 bases). The CDR3 is made up of 13 amino acids. V was pared by 3 bases and J by 8 bases, with 14 bases between. CDR1 SGHRS and CDR2 YFSETQ come from the germline V gene. The DNA for the CDR3 is TGCGCCAGCAGCTCGACAGGCCCCAGAGGCTACACCTTC. It is translated as CASSSTGPRGYTF. Complete variable domain (other parts from reference TRBV5-1 and TRBJ1-2): KAGVTQTPRYLIKTRGQQVTLSCSPISGHRSVSWYQQTPGQGLQFLFEYFSETQRNKGNFPGRFSGRQFSNSRSEMNVSTLELGDSALYLCASSSTGPRGYTFGSGTRLTVV.

V and J are TRBV2 and TRBJ2-3; D unclear. The CDR3 is made up of 11 amino acids. The V gene's germline CDR1 is SNHLY and CDR2 FYNNEI. The V and J ends lost 6 bases and 7 bases respectively, with 8 bases between them. CDR3 nucleotides: TGTGCCAGCAGCGAACCGTATACGCAGTATTTT. Translated: CASSEPYTQYF.

This rearrangement joins TRBV5-1 to TRBJ1-2; perhaps TRBD1 as D (5 bases). The germline V gene has CDR1 SGHRS and CDR2 YFSETQ. CDR3 length: 15 residues. V was clipped by 0 bases and J by 8 bases, with 17 bases between them. CDR3 nucleotide sequence: TGCGCCAGCAGCTTGGAGTGGGGCGAGGTGTGGGGCTACACCTTC. Translation gives CASSLEWGEVWGYTF.

The chain links TRBV6-5 to TRBJ1-1, with TRBD1 as a possible D gene (5 bases). This CDR3 comprises 12 residues. Per the germline V gene, CDR1 is MNHEY and CDR2 is SVGAGI. V was pared by 6 bases and J by 6 bases, with 11 bases between. The CDR3 here is CASSTQGSEAFF. The CDR3 DNA is TGTGCCAGCAGCACGCAGGGATCTGAAGCTTTCTTT.

This clone was seen just once. This chain connects TRBV7-2 to TRBJ1-3; 7 bases line up with TRBD1. This CDR3 region has 15 residues. J was trimmed by 0 bases and V by 3 bases; bases with no gene match: 2. CDR1 and CDR2 from the germline V gene are SGHTA and FQGNSA. The CDR3 nucleotides read TGTGCCAGCAGCTTGAACAGGGGCTCTGGAAACACCATATATTTT. Protein: CASSLNRGSGNTIYF. The variable domain in full, with the rest retrieved from reference TRBV7-2 and TRBJ1-3, is GAGVSQSPSNKVTEKGKDVELRCDPISGHTALYWYRQSLGQGLEFLIYFQGNSAPDKSGLPSDRFSAERTGGSVSTLTIQRTQQEDSAVYLCASSLNRGSGNTIYFGEGSWLTVV.

This clone appeared a few times. The chain uses TRBV7-9 and TRBJ1-1, with unresolved D. Germline CDR1 is SEHNR and CDR2 is FQNEAQ (reference sequence). The CDR3 spans 14 residues. V shed 1 base and J shed 2 bases, with 8 bases lying between them. The CDR3 loop is CASSLGLANTEAFF. The CDR3, as DNA: TGTGCCAGCAGCTTAGGACTGGCAAACACTGAAGCTTTCTTT. The full variable domain, rest sourced from reference TRBV7-9 and TRBJ1-1, is DTGVSQNPRHKITKRGQNVTFRCDPISEHNRLYWYRQTLGQGPEFLTYFQNEAQLEKSRLLSDRFSAERPKGSFSTLEIQRTEQGDSAMYLCASSLGLANTEAFFGQGTRLTVV.

The V and J genes are TRBV29-1 and TRBJ1-1; 9 bases fit TRBD1. The CDR3 is 13 amino acids. The V gene's germline CDR1 is SQVTM and CDR2 ANQGSEA. With V trimmed by 6 bases and J by 7 bases, 9 bases remained unmatched. The CDR3 DNA sequence: TGCAGCGTAAAACAGGGGGCGCTCAATGAAGCTTTCTTT. Its translation: CSVKQGALNEAFF.